This TCR beta chain was recovered during a study of control samples from healthy donors and cancer patients. Per germline, CDR1 SGHKS and CDR2 YYEKEE (reference sequence). The CDR3 length is 14 residues. The ends lost 1 base at V and 2 bases at J; junction bases unmatched: 2. The repertoire was sequenced with immunoSEQ multiplex PCR; TCRdb's copy has only in-frame clones and lacks some. The sample carries around 30,000 clones, 75% to 85% recorded once. This sequence was found in a woman aged 60-70 years with head and neck cancer. The V call is TRBV5-5, the J call TRBJ2-7, with 8 bases fitting TRBD1. The material sequenced was PBMCs. Here the CDR3 DNA reads TGTGCCAGCAGCTTGCAGGGGGCCCCCTACGAGCAGTACTTC. Its protein product is CASSLQGAPYEQYF.